One and the same sample provided the 9 T cell receptor beta chains below, sequenced in a study of blood T cell repertoires in COVID-19. The protocol was immunoSEQ multiplex PCR, while the TCRdb copy is restricted to in-frame clones and leaves out a portion. Of about 350,000 clones in the sample, around nine tenths were seen once. Source material: PBMCs or T cells enriched from blood (not recorded which). These receptors were collected from a woman aged 25-40 years who had been exposed to COVID-19.

The chain is built from TRBV29-1 and TRBJ2-5, with D unclear. CDR1 is SQVTM, CDR2 ANQGSEA, per germline. V lost 4 bases to trimming and J lost 1 base, with 7 bases between them. The CDR3 covers 12 residues. CDR3 loop: CSVGSVQETQYF. The DNA of the CDR3 is TGCAGCGTTGGGTCAGTCCAAGAGACCCAGTACTTC.

V usage is TRBV3-1 (or the pseudogene TRBV3-2) and J usage is TRBJ1-5; unclear D gene. The CDR3 totals 13 residues. Trimming removed 3 bases from V and 5 bases from J, with 8 bases in between. Germline CDR1 reads LGHDT; CDR2 reads YNNKEL (reference sequence). As DNA, the CDR3 is TGTGCCAGCAGCCATTCCCCGGATCAGCCCCAGCATTTT. This gives the protein CASSHSPDQPQHF.

The genes are TRBV6-4 and TRBJ2-1; the D gene is possibly TRBD1 (6 bases). Germline loops: CDR1 MRHNA, CDR2 SNTAGT. This CDR3 has 15 residues. Trimming took 2 bases from V and 6 from J, leaving 14 bases between them. CDR3: CASSDLGAGFNEQFF. The CDR3 nucleotides are TGTGCCAGCAGTGACCTGGGGGCGGGTTTCAATGAGCAGTTCTTC.

The CDR3 DNA reads TGTGCCAGCAGTTTATCTGAGACCCAGTACTTC. Residues: CASSLSETQYF. The gene calls are TRBV12-3 or TRBV12-4 and TRBJ2-5; no clear D. This CDR3 is 11 amino acids long. V was pared by 2 bases and J by 5 bases, with 3 bases between.

V is TRBV29-1 and J is TRBJ2-1, with 15 bases lining up with TRBD2. The ends lost 6 bases at V and 7 bases at J; junction bases unmatched: 4. CDR1 and CDR2 from the germline V gene are SQVTM and ANQGSEA. This CDR3 is 14 amino acids long. The CDR3 DNA sequence: TGCAGCGTCAAAGGACTAGCGGGAGGGAATGAGCAGTTCTTC. This encodes CSVKGLAGGNEQFF.

The chain carries TRBV4-2 and TRBJ2-2, with 10 bases that match TRBD2. CDR1 is LGHNA, CDR2 YNFKEQ, per germline. The CDR3 is 17 amino acids. The V and J ends lost 4 bases and 4 bases, in that order; junction bases with no gene match: 9. The CDR3 DNA reads as TGTGCCAGCAGCCCCAGGCTAGCGGGAGTAGGCACCGGGGAGCTGTTTTTT. This translates into CASSPRLAGVGTGELFF.

The sample holds one count of this clone. The CDR3 here is CASSLSVLQDSYEQYF. The DNA of the CDR3 is TGTGCCAGCAGTTTATCGGTTCTTCAGGACTCCTACGAGCAGTACTTC. The V call is TRBV27, the J call TRBJ2-7; D is unresolved. V lost 0 bases and J 0 bases, leaving 12 bases between the germline ends. The CDR3 is 16 residues long. Germline CDR1 and CDR2: MNHEY and SMNVEV (reference sequence).

The gene calls are TRBV4-1 and TRBJ2-1; possibly TRBD2 for D (6 bases). Germline V gene data show CDR1 as MGHRA and CDR2 as YSYEKL. V lost 0 bases to trimming and J lost 7 bases, with 19 bases between them. This CDR3 region has 17 residues. CDR3 nucleotides: TGCGCCAGCAGCCAAGAAAGCTTGGCGGGGTCTGCGAATGAGCAGTTCTTC. This gives the protein CASSQESLAGSANEQFF.

The DNA for the CDR3 is TGTGCCATCAGCTTACCGGGACAGGGACTACAACTCTCCTACGAGCAGTACTTC. It specifies CAISLPGQGLQLSYEQYF. The chain joins TRBV10-3 to TRBJ2-7; 9 bases are shared with TRBD1. The V and J ends lost 6 bases and 0 bases, in that order; junction bases with no gene match: 15. CDR1 ENHRY and CDR2 SYGVKD come from the germline V gene. CDR3 length: 18 amino acids.